The 5 T cell receptor beta chains in this list originate from one sample, sequenced in a study of Ad26.COV2.S vaccination and SARS-CoV-2 variants (dated by TCRdb to the early 2020s). Preparation of the library involved the immunoSEQ multiplex PCR assay. As stored in TCRdb, this immuneACCESS dataset retains in-frame rearrangements with V and J assigned. A fraction of the clones does not appear; measured against another copy, unresolved V genes explain less than half of the discrepancy, and the remainder lacks a known reason. The sample table contains more than 400,000 clones; only one count was recorded for about 90% of them. The top ten clonotypes cover roughly 4.3% of the sample. The treatment or condition label for this specimen denotes: some 20 received Ad26.COV2.S at low or high dose, single or two shots; about 5 received placebo; per-sample allocation not given. For vaccine and placebo recipients, the sequenced repertoires came from samples collected on day 63 after the first injection.

This specimen consisted of peripheral blood, obtained in a trial of Ad26.COV2.S vaccine versus placebo. These receptors came from a person aged 18 to 65 who received the Ad26.COV2.S COVID-19 vaccine or a placebo.

This chain uses TRBV27 with TRBJ1-1; 9 positions match TRBD1. This CDR3 has 14 residues. The junction had 12 bases not matched to a gene; V was cut back by 11 bases and J by 5 bases. Germline V CDR1 and CDR2: MNHEY, SMNVEV (reference sequence). CDR3 sequence: CASTTGTGRTEAFF. CDR3 DNA sequence: TGTGCCTCCACTACAGGGACAGGGAGGACTGAAGCTTTCTTT.

The chain couples TRBV29-1 to TRBJ1-2; D unresolved. CDR3 length equals 13 residues. Germline loops: CDR1 SQVTM, CDR2 ANQGSEA. Trimming stripped 3 bases from V and 2 bases from J, with 10 bases between. The CDR3 region is CSVEGFDNYGYTF. For the CDR3, the DNA is TGCAGCGTTGAGGGCTTTGACAACTATGGCTACACCTTC.

The chain combines TRBV12-3 or TRBV12-4 with TRBJ2-7; D gene ambiguous. Trimming stripped 3 bases from V and 2 bases from J, with 5 bases between. CDR3 length: 12 residues. CDR3 bases: TGTGCCAGCAGTTTTGATACCTACGAGCAGTACTTC. As protein: CASSFDTYEQYF.

This rearrangement joins TRBV15 to TRBJ2-3; 9 bases agree with TRBD2. J lost 0 bases, V lost 9 bases, and 7 bases had no gene match. The length of the CDR3 is 15 residues. Germline V gene data show CDR1 as LNHNV and CDR2 as YYDKDF (reference sequence). CDR3 residues: CATGPGLASTDTQYF. The CDR3 DNA is TGTGCCACTGGGCCGGGACTAGCCAGCACAGATACGCAGTATTTT.

The gene calls are TRBV4-2 and TRBJ2-1; TRBD2 aligns across 7 bases. This CDR3 has 19 residues. Per the germline V gene, CDR1 is LGHNA and CDR2 is YNFKEQ. The V gene end was trimmed by 0 bases and the J gene end by 4 bases; junction bases not matched to a gene: 15. The CDR3 bases are TGTGCCAGCAGCCAAGATTCCCCCCGGGGCGGGAGCAGGTACAATGAGCAGTTCTTC. This encodes CASSQDSPRGGSRYNEQFF.